Listed below are T cell receptor beta chains from one sample, sequenced in a study of blood T cells in healthy people across ages. In TCRdb, the 5' RACE reads were re-called with MiXCR into one record per CDR3 protein. The sample comprises around 870,000 distinct CDR3 sequences, 29% of which are singletons, and about 18% rests with the top ten. Sequencing was performed on blood. The receptor source for this set is a woman older than 75 in good health. Each CDR3 is given with its conserved first and last residue. The D gene is left open where the match is weak. The size entry is marked missing in some rows and otherwise reads once, few, many or a size class.

clone size: few; V gene: TRBV7-2; D gene: TRBD1; J gene: TRBJ2-5; CDR3 DNA: TGTGCCAGCAGCTTAGCGGACAGGGAGACCCAGTACTTC; CDR3 protein: CASSLADRETQYF
clone size: many; V gene: TRBV7-2; D gene: TRBD2; J gene: TRBJ2-1; CDR3 DNA: TGTGCCAGCAGCTTAGCGCTGATAGCGGGGGGTCGCTCCTACAATGAGCAGTTCTTC; CDR3 protein: CASSLALIAGGRSYNEQFF
clone size: many; V gene: TRBV3-1; D gene: .; J gene: TRBJ2-1; CDR3 DNA: TGTGCCAGCAGCTTTGGAGGGGCAGGGAGCTCCTACAATGAGCAGTTCTTC; CDR3 protein: CASSFGGAGSSYNEQFF
clone size: many; V gene: TRBV6-5; D gene: .; J gene: TRBJ1-5; CDR3 DNA: TGTGCCAGCAGTTACGGAGGATTCAATCAGCCCCAGCATTTT; CDR3 protein: CASSYGGFNQPQHF
clone size: .; V gene: TRBV11-2; D gene: .; J gene: TRBJ2-1; CDR3 DNA: TGTGCCAGCAGTTCCGACAGGGAGGGAAATGAGCAGTTCTTC; CDR3 protein: CASSSDREGNEQFF
clone size: many; V gene: TRBV28; D gene: .; J gene: TRBJ1-2; CDR3 DNA: TGTGCCAGCAGTTTACACCCTAGCTATGGCTACACCTTC; CDR3 protein: CASSLHPSYGYTF
clone size: .; V gene: TRBV12-3/TRBV12-4; D gene: TRBD2; J gene: TRBJ2-3; CDR3 DNA: TGTGCCAGCAGTTTACTAAAAGGGACTAGCGGGGGGGCAGATACGCAGTATTTT; CDR3 protein: CASSLLKGTSGGADTQYF
clone size: many; V gene: TRBV20-1; D gene: .; J gene: TRBJ2-7; CDR3 DNA: TGCAGTGCTAGAGATGGGCCGCGAGGTGAGCAGTACTTC; CDR3 protein: CSARDGPRGEQYF
clone size: many; V gene: TRBV5-6; D gene: TRBD1; J gene: TRBJ2-7; CDR3 DNA: TGTGCCAGCAGCTACCGGGACAGGGCCATCTACGAGCAGTACTTC; CDR3 protein: CASSYRDRAIYEQYF
clone size: few; V gene: TRBV20-1; D gene: .; J gene: TRBJ1-5; CDR3 DNA: TGCAGTGGGGGGGGAGGTGGCAATCAGCCCCAGCATTTT; CDR3 protein: CSGGGGGNQPQHF
clone size: many; V gene: TRBV4-2; D gene: TRBD1; J gene: TRBJ2-2; CDR3 DNA: TGTGCCAGCAGCCAAGATCACAGGGGCAGCGGGGAGCTGTTTTTT; CDR3 protein: CASSQDHRGSGELFF
clone size: .; V gene: TRBV7-2; D gene: TRBD1; J gene: TRBJ1-3; CDR3 DNA: TGTGCCAGCAGCTTATCAAGGACAGGGCTAGGAAACACCATATATTTT; CDR3 protein: CASSLSRTGLGNTIYF
clone size: few; V gene: TRBV12-3/TRBV12-4; D gene: .; J gene: TRBJ1-1; CDR3 DNA: TGTGCCAGCAGTTATTCTTCGCGGCGGACTGAAGCTTTCTTT; CDR3 protein: CASSYSSRRTEAFF
clone size: many; V gene: TRBV6-1; D gene: TRBD2; J gene: TRBJ2-7; CDR3 DNA: TGTGCCAGTGTAGCGGGGGGCCACTACGAGCAGTACTTC; CDR3 protein: CASVAGGHYEQYF
clone size: .; V gene: TRBV12-3/TRBV12-4; D gene: .; J gene: TRBJ1-3; CDR3 DNA: TGTGCCAGCAGTGGGCCTGGGACATTGGAAAACACCATATATTTT; CDR3 protein: CASSGPGTLENTIYF
clone size: .; V gene: TRBV6-5; D gene: .; J gene: TRBJ1-4; CDR3 DNA: TGTGCCAGCAGTTACTCCCTTTCCGGGAAGGAAAAACTGTTTTTT; CDR3 protein: CASSYSLSGKEKLFF
clone size: once; V gene: TRBV29-1; D gene: TRBD1; J gene: TRBJ2-7; CDR3 DNA: TGCAGCGTTGAACTCGACAGGGGCTACGAGCAGTACTTC; CDR3 protein: CSVELDRGYEQYF
clone size: many; V gene: TRBV5-1; D gene: TRBD1; J gene: TRBJ2-3; CDR3 DNA: TGCGCCAGCAGCATCCAGGGGGTTAGCACAGATACGCAGTATTTT; CDR3 protein: CASSIQGVSTDTQYF
clone size: many; V gene: TRBV20-1; D gene: .; J gene: TRBJ1-2; CDR3 DNA: TGCAGTGCTAGTTACCGGGGGCTTGGCGGTGGCTACACCTTC; CDR3 protein: CSASYRGLGGGYTF
clone size: many; V gene: TRBV7-2; D gene: TRBD1; J gene: TRBJ2-5; CDR3 DNA: TGTGCCAGCAGCTTGGACAGGGCACGAGAGACCCAGTACTTC; CDR3 protein: CASSLDRARETQYF
clone size: many; V gene: TRBV6-4; D gene: TRBD1; J gene: TRBJ2-3; CDR3 DNA: TGTGCCAGCAGTCCGACAGGGGTTGGAGATACGCAGTATTTT; CDR3 protein: CASSPTGVGDTQYF
clone size: many; V gene: TRBV27; D gene: .; J gene: TRBJ1-2; CDR3 DNA: TGTGCCAGCAGAGCCCAATTCCAAGCTCTTTTGGACACCTTC; CDR3 protein: CASRAQFQALLDTF
clone size: .; V gene: TRBV18; D gene: .; J gene: TRBJ2-1; CDR3 DNA: TGTGCCAGCTCACCACTTGGGGGGCGCACCTCCTACAATGAGCAGTTCTTC; CDR3 protein: CASSPLGGRTSYNEQFF
clone size: few; V gene: TRBV20-1; D gene: .; J gene: TRBJ2-1; CDR3 DNA: TGCAGTGCTAAGTTTGTCGATGAGCAGTTCTTC; CDR3 protein: CSAKFVDEQFF
clone size: many; V gene: TRBV7-2; D gene: TRBD2; J gene: TRBJ2-1; CDR3 DNA: TGTGCCAGCAGCCCGGATAGCGGGGGCTCCTACAATGAGCAGTTCTTC; CDR3 protein: CASSPDSGGSYNEQFF
clone size: many; V gene: TRBV15; D gene: .; J gene: TRBJ1-2; CDR3 DNA: TGTGCCACCAGCAGACGAGTTGTGGCAGGGCTGTATGGCTACACCTTC; CDR3 protein: CATSRRVVAGLYGYTF
clone size: few; V gene: TRBV20-1; D gene: .; J gene: TRBJ2-3; CDR3 DNA: TGCAGTGCGGCAGGGGGCGGGGGCCTTACGGGGGATACGCAGTATTTT; CDR3 protein: CSAAGGGGLTGDTQYF
clone size: many; V gene: TRBV20-1; D gene: .; J gene: TRBJ1-2; CDR3 DNA: TGCAGTGCTCCCAGGGAACATGGCTACACCTTC; CDR3 protein: CSAPREHGYTF
clone size: .; V gene: TRBV11-2; D gene: TRBD2; J gene: TRBJ2-7; CDR3 DNA: TGTGCCAGCAGCTTAGTCCGGGGGGGCGGAGAGACCCGGTACTTC; CDR3 protein: CASSLVRGGGETRYF
clone size: many; V gene: TRBV16; D gene: .; J gene: TRBJ2-1; CDR3 DNA: TGTGCCAGCAGCCAATCTATTGGGCCGCTGGTCTCCTACAATGAGCAGTTCTTC; CDR3 protein: CASSQSIGPLVSYNEQFF